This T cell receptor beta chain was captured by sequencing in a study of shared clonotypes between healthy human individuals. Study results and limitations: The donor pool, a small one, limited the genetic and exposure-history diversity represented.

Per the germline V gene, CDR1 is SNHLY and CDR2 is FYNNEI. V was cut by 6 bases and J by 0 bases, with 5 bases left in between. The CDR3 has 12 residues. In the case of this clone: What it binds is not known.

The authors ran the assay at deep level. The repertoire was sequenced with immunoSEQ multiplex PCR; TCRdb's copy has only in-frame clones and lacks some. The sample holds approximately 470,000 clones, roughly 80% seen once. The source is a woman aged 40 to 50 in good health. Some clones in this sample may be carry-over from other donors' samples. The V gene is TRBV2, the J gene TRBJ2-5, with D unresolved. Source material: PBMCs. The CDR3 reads CASSRYQETQYF. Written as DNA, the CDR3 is TGTGCCAGCAGCAGGTACCAAGAGACCCAGTACTTC.